This T cell receptor (beta chain) was captured by sequencing in a study of T cell clonality in common variable immunodeficiency. Study-level findings and limits: Reportedly, TCR beta sequences from common variable immunodeficiency showed fewer deletions and N-nucleotide insertions.

This CDR3 contains 15 residues. J gave up 7 bases and V 8 bases, and 11 bases lay outside the gene matches. CDR1 and CDR2 from the germline V gene are SNHLY and FYNNEI. Both groups were predominantly of Caucasian heritage. CVID subjects had received replacement immunoglobulin for at least one year. This clone was counted at least ten times. The antigen is not known. Read sequence stops 3 residues before the CDR3 end, and the germline J gene provides the missing end. Some clones are missing from TCRdb's copy, which holds only in-frame ones; the method was immunoSEQ multiplex PCR. The data show approximately 20,000 clones, with none appearing a single time.

The chain joins TRBV2 to TRBJ2-2; 9 nucleotides align to TRBD2. The sequence derives from a human donor with common variable immunodeficiency. The sequencing input was peripheral blood mononuclear cells. CDR3 in amino acids: CASLQAGGQNGELFF. The DNA read from the CDR3 is TGTGCCAGCCTCCAGGCGGGAGGGCAGAACGGGGAG.